The 27 T cell receptor beta chains below come from one sample, sequenced in a study of identical twins. TCRdb used MiXCR to reprocess the 5' RACE reads, holding one entry per CDR3 protein. Of 270,000 or so distinct CDR3 sequences listed, about 8.3% are singletons. These data are also associated with another study on yellow fever vaccine responses in identical twins.

Sequencing was carried out using CD8+ T cells sorted from blood. Source of these receptors: a woman between 18 and 29 years old in good health.

The chain uses TRBV5-1 and TRBJ2-5; 9 bases align to TRBD1. Germline CDR1 and CDR2: SGHRS and YFSETQ. This CDR3 has 14 amino acids. V was pared by 4 bases and J by 10 bases, with 11 bases of the junction left unmatched. The CDR3 sequence is CASSVGTGSHLQYF. As DNA, the CDR3 is TGCGCCAGCAGCGTAGGGACAGGGTCACACCTCCAGTACTTC.

This clonotype was observed a few times. The V and J genes are TRBV7-6 and TRBJ2-5, with 8 bases that match TRBD2. Trimming cost V 1 base and J 4 bases; bases outside gene matches: 5. CDR1 and CDR2 from the germline V gene are SGHVS and FNYEAQ. The CDR3 totals 15 residues. DNA of the CDR3: TGTGCCAGCAGCTTAGAGGGGCTAGCGGGAGAGACCCAGTACTTC. The encoded protein is CASSLEGLAGETQYF.

The chain joins TRBV12-3 or TRBV12-4 to TRBJ2-2; D unresolved. V dropped 3 bases and J dropped 6 bases, with 11 bases sitting between them. The CDR3 spans 14 residues. This chain's CDR3 is CASSLAVGSGELFF. The CDR3 DNA follows: TGTGCCAGCAGTTTGGCCGTAGGGTCCGGGGAGCTGTTTTTT.

The V call is TRBV27, the J call TRBJ1-5; D ambiguous. This CDR3 is 18 amino acids long. The germline gives CDR1 MNHEY, CDR2 SMNVEV (reference sequence). V lost 3 bases to trimming and J lost 0 bases, with 18 bases between them. DNA of the CDR3: TGTGCCAGCAGTTTCAAGTATTCGGTAGAAGTTAGCAATCAGCCCCAGCATTTT. This translates into CASSFKYSVEVSNQPQHF.

This clonotype occurred many times. This rearrangement joins TRBV29-1 to TRBJ2-7; 10 bases line up with TRBD2. Losses at the gene ends were 2 bases for V and 3 bases for J; bases not matched to a gene: 13. This CDR3 is 17 amino acids long. Germline CDR1 reads SQVTM; CDR2 reads ANQGSEA. CDR3 protein: CSVERGSGRGAIYEQYF. The CDR3 bases are TGCAGCGTTGAAAGGGGGAGCGGGAGGGGCGCTATCTACGAGCAGTACTTC.

The chain couples TRBV4-3 to TRBJ2-7; 9 bases fit TRBD2. The trim removed 7 bases at V and 4 bases at J, leaving 11 bases unmatched. The CDR3 runs to 15 residues. The germline CDR1 and CDR2 sequences are LGHNA and YSLEER. The CDR3 bases are TGCGCCAGCACCATGGGGGTAGCGGGAGATTACGAGCAGTACTTC. Its protein product is CASTMGVAGDYEQYF.

This clonotype was seen repeatedly, ten times or more. The chain links TRBV4-3 to TRBJ2-4; 7 bases line up with TRBD1. The germline CDR1 and CDR2 sequences are LGHNA and YSLEER. CDR3 length: 15 amino acids. After removal of 0 bases from V and 5 bases from J, the junction contained 4 bases not matched to a gene. Here the CDR3 reads CASSQDRQGENIQYF. The DNA of the CDR3 is TGCGCCAGCAGCCAAGATCGACAGGGTGAAAACATTCAGTACTTC.

This clonotype showed up many times. V usage is TRBV12-3 or TRBV12-4 and J usage is TRBJ2-5; the D is unclear. Trimming removed 7 bases from V and 4 bases from J, with 13 bases in between. The CDR3 is made up of 13 amino acids. The CDR3: CASTPGVPETQYF. CDR3 DNA: TGTGCCAGCACCCCTGGGGTTCCAGAGACCCAGTACTTC.

The chain recombines TRBV7-9 with TRBJ1-1, with a possible D match to TRBD1 (5 bases). Deletions cut 5 bases from V and 6 bases from J, with 13 bases between. Germline V gene data show CDR1 as SEHNR and CDR2 as FQNEAQ (reference sequence). The CDR3 has 13 amino acids. CDR3 sequence reads: CASSPAGAPEAFF. The CDR3 DNA is TGTGCCAGCAGCCCCGCCGGGGCGCCTGAAGCTTTCTTT.

The sample holds many counts of this clonotype. V and J are TRBV5-1 and TRBJ2-3, with a possible D match to TRBD2 (5 bases). CDR3 length: 16 residues. Germline V gives CDR1 SGHRS, CDR2 YFSETQ. V dropped 7 bases and J dropped 2 bases, with 20 bases sitting between them. Here the CDR3 reads CASAEENRPPTDTQYF. The CDR3 DNA reads as TGCGCCAGCGCGGAGGAAAACCGCCCCCCCACAGATACGCAGTATTTT.

This clonotype was counted at least ten times. The chain recombines TRBV21-1 with TRBJ1-6; no check of the table's D call, TRBD1, against the DNA was made. TRBV21-1 represents a pseudogene. The CDR3 covers 19 residues. CDR3 sequence: CASSKAGEYGRGQRSPLHF. In DNA, the CDR3 is TGTGCCAGCAGCAAAGCGGGCGAATATGGGAGAGGGCAACGATCACCCCTCCACTTT.

V usage is TRBV4-2 and J usage is TRBJ1-3, with D perhaps matching TRBD1 (5 bases). Deletions cut 0 bases from V and 3 bases from J, with 9 bases between. The V gene's germline CDR1 is LGHNA and CDR2 YNFKEQ. The CDR3 loop spans 15 amino acids. The CDR3: CASSQDSGVGNTIYF. In nucleotides, the CDR3 is TGTGCCAGCAGCCAAGATTCGGGGGTTGGAAACACCATATATTTT.

This clonotype was counted only a few times. This rearrangement joins TRBV7-2 to TRBJ2-1; 7 bases fit TRBD2. The V segment lost 6 bases and the J segment 2 bases; nucleotides outside the gene matches: 7. The germline gives CDR1 SGHTA, CDR2 FQGNSA. There are 15 residues in the CDR3. CDR3 amino acids: CASRGAGFTYNEQFF. The CDR3 DNA follows: TGTGCCAGCAGGGGAGCGGGATTCACCTACAATGAGCAGTTCTTC.

This rearrangement joins TRBV20-1 to TRBJ2-7, with TRBD1 matching over 7 bases. Trimming removed 5 bases from V and 4 bases from J; junction bases left unmatched: 5. The CDR3 contains 12 residues. CDR1 is DFQATT and CDR2 is SNEGSKA in the germline V gene (reference sequence). The CDR3 sequence: CSAGQAEYEQYF. The CDR3, as DNA: TGCAGTGCTGGACAGGCGGAATACGAGCAGTACTTC.

This clonotype showed up just a few times. An end of the junction does not agree with germline; a read error may underlie this. The V and J genes are TRBV7-7 and TRBJ2-2; 9 bases fit TRBD2. Looked up from germline, CDR1 is SSHAT and CDR2 is FNYEAQ (reference sequence). This CDR3 contains 16 residues. The CDR3 reads CASSLGGGAATGELFF. The CDR3 DNA sequence: TGTGCTAGCAGCTTAGGCGGGGGGGCCGCCACCGGGGAGCTGTTTTTT.

This clonotype was counted ten times or more. The chain carries TRBV27 and TRBJ2-3; weak D call: TRBD1 (6 bases). Germline assignment: CDR1 MNHEY and CDR2 SMNVEV (reference sequence). V was trimmed by 6 bases and J by 6 bases, leaving 13 bases between them. The CDR3 spans 13 residues. The CDR3 here is CASSLFRGDTQYF. The CDR3, as DNA: TGTGCCAGCAGCCTTTTTAGGGGGGATACGCAGTATTTT.

This clonotype was observed many times. The genes are TRBV5-6 and TRBJ1-4, with D possibly being TRBD1 (6 bases). Trimming removed 4 bases from V and 4 bases from J, with 14 bases in between. This CDR3 region has 15 residues. The V gene's germline CDR1 is SGHDT and CDR2 YYEEEE. CDR3 coding DNA: TGTGCCAGCAGCCCGCGGACAGCACTTAATGAAAAACTGTTTTTT. It specifies CASSPRTALNEKLFF.

The chain joins TRBV4-2 to TRBJ1-1; D is perhaps TRBD1 (6 bases). The CDR3 has 18 residues. Trimming shortened V by 0 bases and J by 6 bases, and 23 bases separated the two germline ends. Germline CDR1 is LGHNA and CDR2 is YNFKEQ. Here the CDR3 DNA reads TGTGCCAGCAGCCAAGATTACGGGACAATAGCTATTCGGTCTGAAGCTTTCTTT. Its protein is CASSQDYGTIAIRSEAFF.

The chain couples TRBV7-6 to TRBJ1-1, with D possibly TRBD1 on 5 matching bases. Germline lookup yields CDR1 SGHVS and CDR2 FNYEAQ. V was pared by 5 bases and J by 0 bases, with 7 bases between. This CDR3 is 13 amino acids long. The CDR3 nucleotides read TGTGCCAGCAGCGCGGGGCTGAACACTGAAGCTTTCTTT. Its translation: CASSAGLNTEAFF.

In regard to this clonotype: A read error may explain this, as a much larger clone is one base away. The chain recombines TRBV29-1 with TRBJ2-3, with D maybe TRBD1 (5 bases). The CDR3 contains 13 residues. V shed 4 bases and J shed 2 bases, with 10 bases lying between them. Germline CDR1 SQVTM, CDR2 ANQGSEA. DNA for the CDR3: TGCAGCGTTGCTGGCAGGGACACAGATACGCAGTATTTT. Protein product: CSVAGRDTDTQYF.

The chain links TRBV28 to TRBJ2-2; TRBD2 aligns across 11 bases. V was pared by 6 bases and J by 5 bases, with 8 bases of the junction left unmatched. The CDR3 sequence is 16 residues long. CDR1 and CDR2 (germline): MDHEN, SYDVKM. The CDR3 region has the DNA TGTGCCAGCAGAAACGTAGCGGGAGGGTTTACCGGGGAGCTGTTTTTT. It codes for CASRNVAGGFTGELFF.

This clonotype was seen many times. The V gene is TRBV3-1, the J gene TRBJ2-7; the D gene is possibly TRBD1 (5 bases). This CDR3 has 14 residues. V was trimmed by 3 bases and J by 3 bases, leaving 12 bases between them. From germline, CDR1 is LGHDT and CDR2 YNNKEL (reference sequence). CDR3 region: CASSQTDYNYEQYF. DNA of the CDR3: TGTGCCAGCAGCCAGACAGATTATAACTACGAGCAGTACTTC.

This rearrangement joins TRBV4-3 to TRBJ2-7; possible D gene TRBD2, 5 bases. Germline V gene sequence: CDR1 LGHNA, CDR2 YSLEER. The V and J ends lost 0 bases and 2 bases respectively, with 11 bases between them. This CDR3 comprises 15 residues. CDR3 region: CASSQEEEGPYEQYF. The DNA for the CDR3 is TGCGCCAGCAGCCAAGAGGAGGAAGGACCCTACGAGCAGTACTTC.

This clonotype was counted many times. The CDR3 DNA reads TGCGCCAGCAGCTTTTTCAGCGGGATGGGCGAGCAGTACTTC. This translates into CASSFFSGMGEQYF. The chain combines TRBV5-1 with TRBJ2-7; 7 bases match TRBD2. The CDR3 loop spans 14 amino acids. Germline values: CDR1 SGHRS, CDR2 YFSETQ. The V and J ends lost 2 bases and 6 bases, in that order; junction bases with no gene match: 8.

This clonotype was seen a few times. The V call is TRBV5-1, the J call TRBJ2-1; no firm D call. The CDR3 loop spans 14 amino acids. Trimming took 4 bases from V and 2 from J, leaving 10 bases between them. The germline V gene encodes CDR1 SGHRS and CDR2 YFSETQ. CDR3 residues: CASSPDGPYNEQFF. CDR3 nucleotide sequence: TGCGCCAGCAGCCCGGACGGACCCTACAATGAGCAGTTCTTC.

This clonotype was counted at least ten times. J is TRBJ2-7 and V is TRBV4-2; TRBD2 matches at 9 bases. CDR3 length equals 15 residues. The J segment lost 1 base and the V segment lost 4 bases, leaving 5 bases of the junction unmatched. Germline loops: CDR1 LGHNA, CDR2 YNFKEQ. CDR3 loop: CASSLSSGGSYEQYF. CDR3 sequence (DNA): TGTGCCAGCAGCCTCAGTAGCGGGGGATCCTACGAGCAGTACTTC.

This clonotype was seen repeatedly, ten times or more. The chain uses TRBV12-3 or TRBV12-4 and TRBJ2-1, with 8 bases lining up with TRBD2. CDR3 length: 18 residues. V dropped 4 bases and J dropped 4; count of bases not matched to a gene: 15. CDR3 sequence: CASSSSSRGLANYNEQFF. In DNA, the CDR3 is TGTGCCAGCAGTTCCTCCTCACGCGGACTAGCAAATTACAATGAGCAGTTCTTC.